This TCR beta chain originates from a study of blood T cells in healthy people across ages. The CDR3 runs 13 residues. V gave up 7 bases and J gave up 4 bases, with 16 bases separating them. Germline loops: CDR1 SQVTM, CDR2 ANQGSEA. The authors ran a second PCR of roughly 7 to 11 cycles using a sample-barcoded 5' primer and a J-beta primer mix. TCRdb ran MiXCR on the 5' RACE reads and lists one entry per CDR3 protein. The repertoire holds approximately 780,000 distinct CDR3 sequences, with 20% to 30% as singletons. Study-wide points: The recorded TCR beta diversity per million T cells decreased in a roughly linear manner with age.

Remarks on this clonotype: Its antigen remains unidentified.

These sequences were also reported in another study, on T cells of mothers and their children.

This TCR was recovered from a boy younger than 18 in good health. Sequencing was performed on blood. V usage is TRBV29-1 and J usage is TRBJ1-1; no definite D call. CDR3 in amino acids: CSALTYIGTEAFF. The CDR3 DNA is TGCAGCGCCCTGACCTACATCGGCACTGAAGCTTTCTTT. The variable domain in full, completed from reference TRBV29-1 and TRBJ1-1, reads SAVISQKPSRDICQRGTSLTIQCQVDSQVTMMFWYRQQPGQSLTLIATANQGSEATYESGFVIDKFPISRPNLTFSTLTVSNMSPEDSSIYLCSALTYIGTEAFFGQGTRLTVV.